This TCR beta chain was recovered during a study of identical twins. V lost 0 bases, J lost 2 bases, and 14 bases lay in between. Germline V lookup: CDR1 DFQATT, CDR2 SNEGSKA (reference sequence). The CDR3 loop spans 16 amino acids. Study-level points and caveats: Cord blood beta clonotypes present at high abundance carried fewer insertions; no such pattern appeared in memory repertoires.

About this clonotype: Its antigen is as yet unknown.

TCRdb used MiXCR to reprocess the 5' RACE reads, holding one entry per CDR3 protein. Counted here are around 1.7 million distinct CDR3 sequences, about 31% occurring once; the ten biggest clones make up 0.27%. The chain couples TRBV20-1 to TRBJ1-5; unclear D gene. Sequenced material: cord blood. This TCR came from a newborn girl in good health. For the CDR3, the DNA is TGCAGTGCTAGAGATTCGGGAGGGTATGGCAATCAGCCCCAGCATTTT. As protein: CSARDSGGYGNQPQHF.